These T cell receptor beta chains were read from a single sample in a study of shared clonotypes between healthy human individuals. Assay: immunoSEQ multiplex PCR; the TCRdb copy retains only in-frame clones and omits some. This table holds over a million clones, about 98.5% found once. Sequenced sample: naive CD4+ T cells sorted from blood. The receptors derive from a man aged 25 to 45 in good health. CDR3s include the opening cysteine and the closing phenylalanine or tryptophan. The order of the fields is CDR3 length, V gene, J gene, D gene, clone size, CDR3 protein, CDR3 DNA. D genes are given only for firm matches. Only part of the rows carry a size: once, few, many, or a class if the clone is expanded.

len: 16
v_gene: TRBV30
j_gene: TRBJ1-1
d_gene: .
abundance: .
CDR3aa: CAWSGPTDPMNTEAFF
CDR3nt: TGTGCCTGGAGTGGGCCGACAGATCCCATGAACACTGAAGCTTTCTTT

len: 14
v_gene: TRBV4-1
j_gene: TRBJ2-7
d_gene: .
abundance: .
CDR3aa: CASSRNRDSYEQYF
CDR3nt: TGCGCCAGCAGCCGCAACCGGGACTCCTACGAGCAGTACTTC

len: 13
v_gene: TRBV28
j_gene: TRBJ2-2
d_gene: .
abundance: .
CDR3aa: CASSLGNTGELFF
CDR3nt: TGTGCCAGCAGTTTAGGGAACACCGGGGAGCTGTTTTTT

len: 14
v_gene: TRBV29-1
j_gene: TRBJ2-7
d_gene: TRBD1
abundance: once
CDR3aa: CSVAPGTVTDEQYF
CDR3nt: TGCAGCGTTGCTCCGGGGACAGTCACCGACGAGCAGTACTTC

len: 13
v_gene: TRBV11-2
j_gene: TRBJ1-1
d_gene: .
abundance: .
CDR3aa: CASTEEGNTEAFF
CDR3nt: TGTGCCAGCACCGAGGAAGGCAACACTGAAGCTTTCTTT

len: 13
v_gene: TRBV5-5
j_gene: TRBJ2-1
d_gene: .
abundance: .
CDR3aa: CASSLAPENEQFF
CDR3nt: TGTGCCAGCAGCTTGGCTCCGGAAAATGAGCAGTTCTTC

len: 16
v_gene: TRBV11-2
j_gene: TRBJ2-1
d_gene: TRBD2
abundance: .
CDR3aa: CASSLLAARSGDEQFF
CDR3nt: TGTGCCAGCAGCTTACTAGCGGCAAGGTCGGGCGATGAGCAGTTCTTC

len: 14
v_gene: TRBV2
j_gene: TRBJ1-2
d_gene: TRBD1
abundance: once
CDR3aa: CASSTDRAAGSYTF
CDR3nt: TGTGCCAGCAGTACCGACAGGGCTGCAGGCAGCTACACCTTC

len: 13
v_gene: TRBV30
j_gene: TRBJ1-1
d_gene: .
abundance: .
CDR3aa: CAWTRVVGTEAFF
CDR3nt: TGTGCCTGGACCCGCGTGGTGGGCACTGAAGCTTTCTTT

len: 14
v_gene: TRBV9
j_gene: TRBJ2-6
d_gene: .
abundance: .
CDR3aa: CASSGQPGANVLTF
CDR3nt: TGTGCCAGCAGCGGACAACCTGGGGCCAACGTCCTGACTTTC

len: 13
v_gene: TRBV19
j_gene: TRBJ2-1
d_gene: TRBD2
abundance: .
CDR3aa: CASTGLAGNEQFF
CDR3nt: TGTGCCAGTACGGGACTAGCGGGCAATGAGCAGTTCTTC

len: 13
v_gene: TRBV30
j_gene: TRBJ1-5
d_gene: .
abundance: .
CDR3aa: CAWSDGMNQPQHF
CDR3nt: TGTGCCTGGAGTGATGGGATGAATCAGCCCCAGCATTTT

len: 14
v_gene: TRBV2
j_gene: TRBJ2-6
d_gene: .
abundance: .
CDR3aa: CASRRGYGANVLTF
CDR3nt: TGTGCCAGCCGACGGGGCTATGGGGCCAACGTCCTGACTTTC

len: 15
v_gene: TRBV6-5
j_gene: TRBJ2-7
d_gene: .
abundance: .
CDR3aa: CASSRLENPFYEQYF
CDR3nt: TGTGCCAGCAGCCGACTAGAAAACCCATTCTACGAGCAGTACTTC

len: 16
v_gene: TRBV5-6
j_gene: TRBJ2-1
d_gene: .
abundance: .
CDR3aa: CASSIPPPRSYNEQFF
CDR3nt: TGTGCCAGCAGCATTCCTCCTCCTAGATCCTACAATGAGCAGTTCTTC

len: 15
v_gene: TRBV18
j_gene: TRBJ2-7
d_gene: TRBD1
abundance: once
CDR3aa: CASSRRTGEPYEQYF
CDR3nt: TGTGCCAGCTCACGTCGTACAGGGGAGCCCTACGAGCAGTACTTC

len: 14
v_gene: TRBV7-9
j_gene: TRBJ2-2
d_gene: .
abundance: .
CDR3aa: CASSPRTPWGELFF
CDR3nt: TGTGCCAGCAGCCCGAGGACCCCCTGGGGGGAGCTGTTTTTT

len: 19
v_gene: TRBV19
j_gene: TRBJ2-6
d_gene: TRBD1
abundance: .
CDR3aa: CASSIVRDRSLSGANVLTF
CDR3nt: TGTGCCAGTAGTATCGTTCGGGACAGGAGTCTCTCTGGGGCCAACGTCCTGACTTTC

len: 14
v_gene: TRBV7-2
j_gene: TRBJ2-7
d_gene: .
abundance: .
CDR3aa: CASSPRTRYLEQYF
CDR3nt: TGTGCCAGCAGCCCGAGGACCCGCTATCTCGAGCAGTACTTC

len: 13
v_gene: TRBV5-4
j_gene: TRBJ2-3
d_gene: .
abundance: .
CDR3aa: CASSRDPPDTQYF
CDR3nt: TGTGCCAGCAGCCGTGACCCCCCAGATACGCAGTATTTT

len: 15
v_gene: TRBV6-6
j_gene: TRBJ2-1
d_gene: TRBD2
abundance: .
CDR3aa: CASSYSLAGDNEQFF
CDR3nt: TGTGCCAGCAGTTACAGTCTAGCGGGAGACAATGAGCAGTTCTTC

len: 13
v_gene: TRBV2
j_gene: TRBJ1-1
d_gene: TRBD1
abundance: .
CDR3aa: CASSGQGAGEAFF
CDR3nt: TGTGCCAGCAGTGGACAGGGGGCTGGTGAAGCTTTCTTT

len: 14
v_gene: TRBV30
j_gene: TRBJ2-7
d_gene: .
abundance: .
CDR3aa: CAWSVVIAINEQYF
CDR3nt: TGTGCCTGGAGTGTTGTGATAGCGATCAACGAGCAGTACTTC

len: 13
v_gene: TRBV9
j_gene: TRBJ1-3
d_gene: .
abundance: .
CDR3aa: CASSGGYGDTIYF
CDR3nt: TGTGCCAGCAGCGGTGGCTACGGGGACACCATATATTTT

len: 14
v_gene: TRBV5-1
j_gene: TRBJ2-5
d_gene: .
abundance: once
CDR3aa: CASSLAGGQETQYF
CDR3nt: TGCGCCAGCAGCTTGGCCGGGGGTCAAGAGACCCAGTACTTC

len: 14
v_gene: TRBV2
j_gene: TRBJ2-7
d_gene: TRBD2
abundance: .
CDR3aa: CASILERETYEQYF
CDR3nt: TGTGCCAGCATCTTGGAGCGGGAAACCTACGAGCAGTACTTC

len: 16
v_gene: TRBV5-6
j_gene: TRBJ2-7
d_gene: .
abundance: .
CDR3aa: CASSFRQGGIGYEQYF
CDR3nt: TGTGCCAGCAGCTTCCGACAGGGAGGGATAGGGTACGAGCAGTACTTC

len: 17
v_gene: TRBV27
j_gene: TRBJ2-7
d_gene: TRBD2
abundance: .
CDR3aa: CASSFALGRDGYYEQYF
CDR3nt: TGTGCCAGCAGTTTTGCCCTGGGGAGGGACGGCTACTACGAGCAGTACTTC

len: 15
v_gene: TRBV27
j_gene: TRBJ1-3
d_gene: .
abundance: .
CDR3aa: CASSTRKGEGNTIYF
CDR3nt: TGTGCCAGCAGTACCCGGAAAGGCGAAGGAAACACCATATATTTT

len: 11
v_gene: TRBV27
j_gene: TRBJ2-1
d_gene: .
abundance: .
CDR3aa: CASRLDGEQFF
CDR3nt: TGTGCCAGCAGGTTGGACGGTGAGCAGTTCTTC

len: 18
v_gene: TRBV7-9
j_gene: TRBJ1-5
d_gene: .
abundance: few
CDR3aa: CASSLAAWSGIDNQPQHF
CDR3nt: TGTGCCAGCAGCTTAGCGGCTTGGAGTGGCATTGACAATCAGCCCCAGCATTTT

len: 16
v_gene: TRBV14
j_gene: TRBJ2-3
d_gene: .
abundance: .
CDR3aa: CASSQDLAVYTDTQYF
CDR3nt: TGTGCCAGCAGCCAGGACCTAGCCGTTTACACAGATACGCAGTATTTT

len: 13
v_gene: TRBV27
j_gene: TRBJ2-2
d_gene: .
abundance: .
CDR3aa: CATTQGNTGELFF
CDR3nt: TGTGCCACTACGCAGGGGAACACCGGGGAGCTGTTTTTT

len: 16
v_gene: TRBV7-8
j_gene: TRBJ2-3
d_gene: .
abundance: .
CDR3aa: CASSLVSGGSTDTQYF
CDR3nt: TGTGCCAGCAGCTTAGTTTCAGGGGGGAGCACAGATACGCAGTATTTT

len: 13
v_gene: TRBV9
j_gene: TRBJ2-3
d_gene: .
abundance: .
CDR3aa: CASSVGVPDTQYF
CDR3nt: TGTGCCAGCAGCGTCGGAGTTCCAGATACGCAGTATTTT

len: 17
v_gene: TRBV28
j_gene: TRBJ2-7
d_gene: TRBD1
abundance: .
CDR3aa: CASSSRLGQGPSGEQYF
CDR3nt: TGTGCCAGCAGTTCCCGGTTGGGACAGGGACCTTCTGGCGAGCAGTACTTC

len: 17
v_gene: TRBV15
j_gene: TRBJ2-3
d_gene: TRBD2
abundance: once
CDR3aa: CATSEKGTSGLRDTQYF
CDR3nt: TGTGCCACCAGCGAAAAAGGGACTAGCGGGCTCCGAGATACGCAGTATTTT

len: 15
v_gene: TRBV18
j_gene: TRBJ1-5
d_gene: .
abundance: .
CDR3aa: CASSPSQQGSQPQHF
CDR3nt: TGTGCCAGCTCACCATCCCAACAGGGTTCTCAGCCCCAGCATTTT

len: 15
v_gene: TRBV27
j_gene: TRBJ2-1
d_gene: TRBD2
abundance: .
CDR3aa: CATSPRSSGNYEQFF
CDR3nt: TGTGCCACCTCGCCCCGTTCTAGCGGGAACTATGAGCAGTTCTTC

len: 15
v_gene: TRBV5-5
j_gene: TRBJ2-7
d_gene: .
abundance: .
CDR3aa: CASSSTVDSIYEQYF
CDR3nt: TGTGCCAGCAGCTCGACCGTGGACAGCATTTACGAGCAGTACTTC

len: 14
v_gene: TRBV10-1
j_gene: TRBJ2-7
d_gene: TRBD2
abundance: .
CDR3aa: CASSDLAGGYEQYF
CDR3nt: TGCGCCAGCAGTGATCTAGCGGGAGGATACGAGCAGTACTTC

len: 14
v_gene: TRBV5-1
j_gene: TRBJ2-7
d_gene: TRBD2
abundance: .
CDR3aa: CASSLLAASYEQYF
CDR3nt: TGCGCCAGCAGCTTGCTAGCGGCTTCCTACGAGCAGTACTTC

len: 12
v_gene: TRBV29-1
j_gene: TRBJ2-3
d_gene: .
abundance: .
CDR3aa: CSVDLSTDTQYF
CDR3nt: TGCAGCGTTGATCTATCAACAGATACGCAGTATTTT

len: 13
v_gene: TRBV7-8
j_gene: TRBJ1-1
d_gene: TRBD1
abundance: once
CDR3aa: CASRLRDSSEAFF
CDR3nt: TGTGCCAGCAGGCTCAGGGACAGCTCTGAAGCTTTCTTT

len: 18
v_gene: TRBV30
j_gene: TRBJ2-6
d_gene: TRBD1
abundance: .
CDR3aa: CAWDRPGQGGTGANVLTF
CDR3nt: TGTGCCTGGGATCGACCGGGACAGGGGGGGACTGGGGCCAACGTCCTGACTTTC

len: 14
v_gene: TRBV28
j_gene: TRBJ2-7
d_gene: .
abundance: .
CDR3aa: CASSPQDLRYEQYF
CDR3nt: TGTGCCAGCAGTCCCCAGGACCTCCGATACGAGCAGTACTTC

len: 16
v_gene: TRBV5-4
j_gene: TRBJ2-1
d_gene: TRBD2
abundance: .
CDR3aa: CASSLGAGGVYNEQFF
CDR3nt: TGTGCCAGCAGCTTGGGGGCGGGAGGGGTATACAATGAGCAGTTCTTC

len: 11
v_gene: TRBV20-1
j_gene: TRBJ1-5
d_gene: .
abundance: .
CDR3aa: CSAAGDQPQHF
CDR3nt: TGCAGTGCCGCTGGGGATCAGCCCCAGCATTTT

len: 14
v_gene: TRBV5-1
j_gene: TRBJ2-7
d_gene: .
abundance: .
CDR3aa: CASSLLNRDYEQYF
CDR3nt: TGCGCCAGCAGCTTGTTGAACAGGGACTACGAGCAGTACTTC

len: 14
v_gene: TRBV7-9
j_gene: TRBJ1-2
d_gene: .
abundance: once
CDR3aa: CASSLSGGLYGYTF
CDR3nt: TGTGCCAGCAGCTTATCGGGGGGATTATATGGCTACACCTTC

len: 13
v_gene: TRBV7-9
j_gene: TRBJ1-5
d_gene: .
abundance: .
CDR3aa: CASSLAIHQPQHF
CDR3nt: TGTGCCAGCAGCTTAGCCATCCATCAGCCCCAGCATTTT

len: 15
v_gene: TRBV5-5
j_gene: TRBJ2-1
d_gene: .
abundance: .
CDR3aa: CASSLNTRAIDEQFF
CDR3nt: TGTGCCAGCAGCTTAAATACCAGGGCCATCGATGAGCAGTTCTTC

len: 17
v_gene: TRBV27
j_gene: TRBJ1-4
d_gene: TRBD1
abundance: .
CDR3aa: CASSPPGARDRSEKLFF
CDR3nt: TGTGCCAGCAGTCCCCCCGGGGCCCGGGACAGAAGTGAAAAACTGTTTTTT

len: 13
v_gene: TRBV5-1
j_gene: TRBJ2-7
d_gene: .
abundance: .
CDR3aa: CASSFGQSYEQYF
CDR3nt: TGCGCCAGCAGCTTTGGACAGAGCTACGAGCAGTACTTC